The 20 T cell receptor beta chains listed next were all sequenced from one sample in a study of T cell changes during pregnancy in multiple sclerosis. Measured with immunoSEQ multiplex PCR; TCRdb has only the in-frame clones, and not every one. The profile shows about 40,000 clones, around 89% of them singletons. The sequencing here drew on CD4+ T cells from peripheral blood mononuclear cells, taken in the first trimester of pregnancy. All receptors derive from a female donor with multiple sclerosis, enrolled in a pregnancy study.

This chain uses TRBV7-2 with TRBJ2-3; the match to TRBD1 covers 9 bases. The CDR3 is 14 amino acids. V lost 5 bases and J lost 4; bases outside the gene matches: 4. CDR1 and CDR2 from the germline V gene are SGHTA and FQGNSA. CDR3 region: CASSTRQGADTQYF. CDR3 bases: TGTGCCAGCAGCACGAGACAGGGGGCAGATACGCAGTATTTT.

The chain combines TRBV19 with TRBJ1-5; D is possibly TRBD1 (5 bases). CDR3 length: 18 residues. Germline V gene lookup returns CDR1 LNHDA and CDR2 SQIVND (reference sequence). V lost 7 bases to trimming and J lost 11 bases, with 33 bases between them. The CDR3 sequence: CASNRREAGRETSRAQHF. CDR3 DNA: TGTGCCAGTAACCGAAGGGAGGCGGGCAGGGAAACGAGTAGGGCCCAGCATTTT.

The chain employs TRBV10-1 and TRBJ2-1, with D perhaps matching TRBD1 (6 bases). The germline gives CDR1 WNHNN, CDR2 SYGVQD (reference sequence). Trimming shortened V by 0 bases and J by 2 bases, and 14 bases separated the two germline ends. This CDR3 has 17 residues. The CDR3 loop is CASSESTGRKAYNEQFF. The CDR3 coding sequence is TGCGCCAGCAGTGAGTCGACAGGTCGGAAGGCCTACAATGAGCAGTTCTTC.

J is TRBJ1-5 and V is TRBV6-5, with D possibly being TRBD1 (5 bases). V shed 4 bases and J shed 0 bases, with 10 bases lying between them. The germline gives CDR1 MNHEY, CDR2 SVGAGI. The CDR3 extends over 15 amino acids. CDR3 nucleotide sequence: TGTGCCAGCAGTTCCCTTACAGGTAGCAATCAGCCCCAGCATTTT. Its protein product is CASSSLTGSNQPQHF.

The gene calls are TRBV6-4 and TRBJ1-5; D uncertain. V dropped 7 bases and J dropped 1 base, with 17 bases sitting between them. CDR3 size: 16 residues. From germline, CDR1 is MRHNA and CDR2 SNTAGT. The CDR3 DNA is TGTGCCAGCAAACAGATCCCTATACGGAGCAATCAGCCCCAGCATTTT. It specifies CASKQIPIRSNQPQHF.

With regard to this clone: A read error may produce the germline difference seen at one junction end. V is TRBV6-5 and J is TRBJ1-2; D is ambiguous. In germline, CDR1 is MNHEY, CDR2 SVGAGI. CDR3 length: 15 residues. The DNA of the CDR3 is TGTGCCAGCAGTGACTCGACGGAGAGGGATAGAGGCTACACCTTC. This gives the protein CASSDSTERDRGYTF.

The rearrangement joins TRBV30 to TRBJ1-1, with D uncertain. Germline V lookup: CDR1 GTSNPN, CDR2 SVGIG (reference sequence). This CDR3 comprises 12 residues. Trimming pared 0 bases from V and 6 bases from J, leaving 8 bases between. This CDR3 reads CAWSVQTPEAFF. The CDR3 bases are TGTGCCTGGAGTGTACAAACCCCTGAAGCTTTCTTT.

The genes are TRBV10-3 and TRBJ1-3; 10 bases match TRBD1. This CDR3 has 16 residues. Germline V gene sequence: CDR1 ENHRY, CDR2 SYGVKD. V trimming: 3 bases; J trimming: 2 bases; junction bases outside the gene matches: 4. The CDR3 DNA follows: TGTGCCATCAGTGACCTCGGACAGGGGGCTGGAAACACCATATATTTT. This codes for CAISDLGQGAGNTIYF.

The CDR3 DNA follows: TGTGCCAGCAGCTTGGGATTACACGAAGAGACCCAGTACTTC. As protein: CASSLGLHEETQYF. The chain employs TRBV5-5 and TRBJ2-5, with D unclear. V dropped 0 bases and J dropped 3 bases, with 9 bases sitting between them. This CDR3 region has 14 residues. CDR1 and CDR2 from the germline V gene are SGHKS and YYEKEE (reference sequence).

The chain recombines TRBV6-5 with TRBJ2-7; D perhaps matches TRBD2 (5 bases). Germline-derived CDR1 and CDR2 are MNHEY and SVGAGI. This CDR3 region has 13 residues. Trimming cost V 5 bases and J 2 bases, with 10 bases left between them. This CDR3 reads CASSLMRAYEQYF. CDR3 nucleotide sequence: TGTGCCAGCAGTCTTATGCGGGCCTACGAGCAGTACTTC.

This clone has just a few counts. This chain connects TRBV10-2 to TRBJ1-1, with 10 nucleotides matching TRBD1. The CDR3 extends over 17 amino acids. V shed 4 bases, J shed 2 bases, and the junction held 10 bases outside the gene matches. Germline CDR1 is WSHSY and CDR2 is SAAADI. The CDR3 spells CASSAPRDRGKNTEAFF. The CDR3, as DNA: TGCGCCAGCAGTGCGCCCCGGGACAGGGGAAAAAACACTGAAGCTTTCTTT.

This chain connects TRBV10-1 to TRBJ2-3; the match to TRBD2 covers 13 bases. This CDR3 contains 17 residues. V lost 2 bases, J lost 6 bases, and 8 bases stayed unmatched. Looked up from germline, CDR1 is WNHNN and CDR2 is SYGVQD (reference sequence). This CDR3 is CASSEPGTSGKGDTQYF. Written as DNA, the CDR3 is TGCGCCAGCAGTGAGCCCGGGACTAGCGGGAAAGGTGATACGCAGTATTTT.

In nucleotides, the CDR3 is TGCAGTGCTAGAGGCCGGAATGAGCAGTTCTTC. Its translation: CSARGRNEQFF. The chain has TRBV20-1 and TRBJ2-1; no clear D gene. CDR1 DFQATT and CDR2 SNEGSKA come from the germline V gene (reference sequence). This CDR3 comprises 11 residues. Trimming pared 1 base from V and 7 bases from J, leaving 5 bases between.

V usage is TRBV30 and J usage is TRBJ1-2; D gene ambiguous. CDR3 length: 13 residues. The V gene's germline CDR1 is GTSNPN and CDR2 SVGIG (reference sequence). V was pared by 2 bases and J by 4 bases, with 11 bases between. Written as DNA, the CDR3 is TGTGCCTGGAGTCCCACAGCTTCCTATGGCTACACCTTC. Translating it yields CAWSPTASYGYTF.

V usage is TRBV30 and J usage is TRBJ2-1, with TRBD2 matching over 10 bases. CDR1 is GTSNPN, CDR2 SVGIG, per germline (reference sequence). V trimming: 4 bases; J trimming: 5 bases; junction bases outside the gene matches: 5. This CDR3 region has 14 residues. The CDR3 nucleotides are TGTGCCTGGAAGGCTAGCGGGAGCCACAATGAGCAGTTCTTC. It specifies CAWKASGSHNEQFF.

This clone is a singleton in its sample. The chain employs TRBV9 and TRBJ1-5, with TRBD1 as a possible D gene (6 bases). CDR1 and CDR2 from the germline V gene are SGDLS and YYNGEE. V was shortened by 3 bases and J by 3 bases, with 10 bases between the two germline ends. There are 14 residues in the CDR3. The CDR3 is CASSAGADNQPQHF. The CDR3 region has the DNA TGTGCCAGCAGCGCAGGGGCTGACAATCAGCCCCAGCATTTT.

The V and J genes are TRBV5-1 and TRBJ1-6; 10 bases match TRBD1. J lost 5 bases, V lost 1 base, and 3 bases had no gene match. The CDR3 runs to 16 residues. Germline V CDR1 and CDR2: SGHRS, YFSETQ. The CDR3 nucleotides are TGCGCCAGCAGCTTGATTGGGACAGGGGATAATTCACCCCTCCACTTT. Translated, it gives CASSLIGTGDNSPLHF.

CDR3 region: CASSAHWGGDGHSGNTIYF. The CDR3 DNA sequence: TGTGCCAGCAGCGCGCATTGGGGCGGGGACGGACACTCTGGAAACACCATATATTTT. The chain combines TRBV9 with TRBJ1-3, with D possibly TRBD1 on 5 matching bases. V gave up 3 bases and J gave up 0 bases, with 22 bases separating them. The CDR3 covers 19 residues. Germline V lookup: CDR1 SGDLS, CDR2 YYNGEE.

The CDR3 here is CASSPLGAGGDEQYF. The CDR3 DNA reads as TGTGCCAGCAGCCCCCTCGGAGCCGGCGGTGACGAGCAGTACTTC. J is TRBJ2-7 and V is TRBV7-2; D not certain. The CDR3 is 15 amino acids. Trimming shortened V by 5 bases and J by 5 bases, and 19 bases separated the two germline ends. Germline lookup yields CDR1 SGHTA and CDR2 FQGNSA. The full variable domain, with the rest looked up from reference TRBV7-2 and TRBJ2-7, is GAGVSQSPSNKVTEKGKDVELRCDPISGHTALYWYRQSLGQGLEFLIYFQGNSAPDKSGLPSDRFSAERTGGSVSTLTIQRTQQEDSAVYLCASSPLGAGGDEQYFGPGTRLTVT.

The chain combines TRBV25-1 with TRBJ1-3; D ambiguous. V lost 4 bases, J lost 4 bases, and 11 bases lay in between. Germline CDR1 and CDR2: MGHDK and SYGVNS. The length of the CDR3 is 14 residues. The chain's CDR3 is CASSGPLGGNTIYF. The CDR3, as DNA: TGTGCCAGCAGTGGTCCCCTGGGCGGAAACACCATATATTTT.